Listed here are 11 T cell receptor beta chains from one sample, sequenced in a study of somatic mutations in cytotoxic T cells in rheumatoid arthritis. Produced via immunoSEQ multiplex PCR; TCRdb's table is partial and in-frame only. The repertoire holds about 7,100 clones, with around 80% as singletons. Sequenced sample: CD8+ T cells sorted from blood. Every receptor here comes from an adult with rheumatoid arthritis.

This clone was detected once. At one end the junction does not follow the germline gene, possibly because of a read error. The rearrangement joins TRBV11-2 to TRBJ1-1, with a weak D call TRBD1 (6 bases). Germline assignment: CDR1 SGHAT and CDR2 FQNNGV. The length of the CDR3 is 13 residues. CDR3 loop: CASSLTGDTEAFF. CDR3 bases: TGTGCCAGCAGCTTAACTGGGGACACCGAAGCTTTCTTT.

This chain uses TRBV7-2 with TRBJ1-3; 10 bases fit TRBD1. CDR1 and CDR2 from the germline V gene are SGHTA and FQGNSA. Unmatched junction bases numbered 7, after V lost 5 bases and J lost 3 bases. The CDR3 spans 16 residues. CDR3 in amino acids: CASSEIDRGLGNTIYF. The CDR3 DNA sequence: TGTGCCAGCAGCGAGATCGACAGGGGGCTTGGAAACACCATATATTTT.

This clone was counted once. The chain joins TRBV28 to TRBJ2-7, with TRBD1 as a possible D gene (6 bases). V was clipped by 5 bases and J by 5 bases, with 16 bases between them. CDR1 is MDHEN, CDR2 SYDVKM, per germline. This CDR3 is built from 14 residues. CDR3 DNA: TGTGCCAGCAGTGCCAAACAGGGTGAGGACGAGCAGTACTTC. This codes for CASSAKQGEDEQYF.

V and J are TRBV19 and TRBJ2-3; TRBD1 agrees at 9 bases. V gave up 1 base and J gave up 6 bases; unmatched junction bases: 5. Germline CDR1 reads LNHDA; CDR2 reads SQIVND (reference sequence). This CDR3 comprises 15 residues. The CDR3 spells CASSIGTGGRDTQYF. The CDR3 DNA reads TGTGCCAGTAGTATAGGTACAGGGGGCCGGGATACGCAGTATTTT.

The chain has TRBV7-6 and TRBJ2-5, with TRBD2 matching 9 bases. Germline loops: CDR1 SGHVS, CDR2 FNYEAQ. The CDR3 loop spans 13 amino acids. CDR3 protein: CAAAGGRQETQYF. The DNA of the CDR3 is TGTGCAGCGGCGGGGGGGCGGCAAGAGACCCAGTACTTC.

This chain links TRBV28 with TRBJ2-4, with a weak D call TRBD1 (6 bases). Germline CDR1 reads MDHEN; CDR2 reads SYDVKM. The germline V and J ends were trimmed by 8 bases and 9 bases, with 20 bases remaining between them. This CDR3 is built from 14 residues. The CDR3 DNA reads TGTGCCAGCGAATTGGGGGCCTTCTTGGGCATTCAGTACTTC. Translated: CASELGAFLGIQYF. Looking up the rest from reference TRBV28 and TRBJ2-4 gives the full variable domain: DVKVTQSSRYLVKRTGEKVFLECVQDMDHENMFWYRQDPGLGLRLIYFSYDVKMKEKGDIPEGYSVSREKKERFSLILESASTNQTSMYLCASELGAFLGIQYFGAGTRLSVL.

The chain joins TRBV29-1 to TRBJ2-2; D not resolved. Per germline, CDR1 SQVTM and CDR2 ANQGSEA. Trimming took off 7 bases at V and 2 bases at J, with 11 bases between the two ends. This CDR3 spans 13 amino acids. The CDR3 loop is CSASRPNTGELFF. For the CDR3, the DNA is TGCAGCGCCTCGAGACCTAACACCGGGGAGCTGTTTTTT.

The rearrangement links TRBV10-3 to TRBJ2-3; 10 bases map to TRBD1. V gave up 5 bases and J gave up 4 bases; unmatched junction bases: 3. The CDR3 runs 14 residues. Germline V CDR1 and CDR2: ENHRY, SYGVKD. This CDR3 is CAISPGQGPDTQYF. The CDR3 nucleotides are TGTGCCATCAGTCCGGGACAGGGGCCAGATACGCAGTATTTT.

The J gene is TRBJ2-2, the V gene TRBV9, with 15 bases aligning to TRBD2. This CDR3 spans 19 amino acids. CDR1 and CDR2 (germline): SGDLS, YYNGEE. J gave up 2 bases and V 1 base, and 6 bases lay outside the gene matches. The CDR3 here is CASSVSGLAGGTNTGELFF. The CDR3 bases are TGTGCCAGCAGCGTATCTGGACTAGCGGGGGGGACAAACACCGGGGAGCTGTTTTTT.

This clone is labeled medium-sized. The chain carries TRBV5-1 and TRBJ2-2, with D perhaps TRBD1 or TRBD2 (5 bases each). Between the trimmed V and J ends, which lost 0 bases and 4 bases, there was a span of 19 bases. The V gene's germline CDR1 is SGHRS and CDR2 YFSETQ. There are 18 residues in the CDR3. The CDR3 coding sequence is TGCGCCAGCAGCTTGGTGGGGCCTGGGGTAGCGATCACCGGGGAGCTGTTTTTT. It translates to CASSLVGPGVAITGELFF.

The CDR3 is CASSDRQRGATTDTQYF. CDR3 DNA: TGCGCCAGCAGTGATAGGCAGCGGGGGGCCACCACAGATACGCAGTATTTT. The chain uses TRBV10-2 and TRBJ2-3; 9 bases align to TRBD2. The J segment lost 2 bases and the V segment lost 3 bases, leaving 9 bases of the junction unmatched. This CDR3 comprises 17 residues. Germline loops: CDR1 WSHSY, CDR2 SAAADI.